The table lists the clone carrying this TCR beta chain with a few counts. Its cognate antigen is unknown. The sample comes from a study of cytomegalovirus exposure and HLA in healthy donors. For the study at large: The 95 million to 120 million unique TCR beta sequences, from roughly 170 million T cells, were found by an earlier analysis. HLA-typed donors were the source of about 85 million unique TCRs held in an early data release.

Healthy bone marrow donors formed the donor group. With 8 bases removed from V and 0 bases from J, the gap between germline ends came to 17 bases. Germline CDR1 reads SNHLY; CDR2 reads FYNNEI. The length of the CDR3 is 17 residues. Vbeta (60) and Jbeta (13) primers were used in the PCR. TCRdb's copy holds only in-frame clones and misses some; the assay was immunoSEQ multiplex PCR. This table holds some 120,000 clones, over 6.5% found once. Whole-study findings and limits: Among immune exposure information, only CMV serostatus was available.

This TCR was sampled from a woman aged 40 to 50 in good health and CMV-seropositive. Material: PBMCs. J is TRBJ2-6 and V is TRBV2, with D perhaps matching TRBD1 (6 bases). CDR3 sequence reads: CASLLRGRGSGANVLTF. CDR3 bases: TGTGCCAGCCTTCTAAGGGGCAGGGGCTCTGGGGCCAACGTCCTGACTTTC.